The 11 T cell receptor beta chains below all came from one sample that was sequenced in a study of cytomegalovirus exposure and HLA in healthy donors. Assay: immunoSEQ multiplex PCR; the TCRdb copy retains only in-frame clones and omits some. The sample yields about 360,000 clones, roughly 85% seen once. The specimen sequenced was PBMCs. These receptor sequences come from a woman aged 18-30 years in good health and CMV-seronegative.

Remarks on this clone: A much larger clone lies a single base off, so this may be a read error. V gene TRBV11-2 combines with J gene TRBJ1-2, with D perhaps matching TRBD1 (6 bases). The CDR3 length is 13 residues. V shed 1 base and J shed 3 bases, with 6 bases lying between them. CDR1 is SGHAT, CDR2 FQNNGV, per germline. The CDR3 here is CASSLGQDYGYTF. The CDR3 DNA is TGTGCCAGCAGCTTAGGACAGGACTATGGCTACACCTTC. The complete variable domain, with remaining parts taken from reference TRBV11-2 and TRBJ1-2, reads EAGVAQSPRYKIIEKRQSVAFWCNPISGHATLYWYQQILGQGPKLLIQFQNNGVVDDSQLPKDRFSAERLKGVDSTLKIQPAKLEDSAVYLCASSLGQDYGYTFGSGTRLTVV.

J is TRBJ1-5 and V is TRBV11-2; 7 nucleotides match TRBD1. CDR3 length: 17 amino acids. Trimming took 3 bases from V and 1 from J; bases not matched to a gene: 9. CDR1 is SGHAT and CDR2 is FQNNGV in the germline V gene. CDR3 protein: CASSFDGQVGSNQPQHF. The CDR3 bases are TGTGCCAGCAGCTTCGACGGACAGGTTGGGAGCAATCAGCCCCAGCATTTT.

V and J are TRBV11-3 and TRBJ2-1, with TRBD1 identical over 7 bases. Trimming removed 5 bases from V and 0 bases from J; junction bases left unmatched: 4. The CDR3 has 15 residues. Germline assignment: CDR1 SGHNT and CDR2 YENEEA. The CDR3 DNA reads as TGTGCCAGCAGCCGAACAGGGGACTCCTACAATGAGCAGTTCTTC. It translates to CASSRTGDSYNEQFF.

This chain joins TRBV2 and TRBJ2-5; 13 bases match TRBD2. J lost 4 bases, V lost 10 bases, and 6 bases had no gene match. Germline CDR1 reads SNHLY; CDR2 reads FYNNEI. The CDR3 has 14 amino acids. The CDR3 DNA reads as TGTGCCACCATAAGACTAGCGGGGGGAGAGACCCAGTACTTC. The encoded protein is CATIRLAGGETQYF.

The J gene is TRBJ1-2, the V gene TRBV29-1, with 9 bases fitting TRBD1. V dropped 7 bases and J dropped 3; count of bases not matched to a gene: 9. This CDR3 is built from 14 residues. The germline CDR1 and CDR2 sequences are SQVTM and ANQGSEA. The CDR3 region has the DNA TGCAGCGCCGCCGGGACAGGGACATACTATGGCTACACCTTC. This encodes CSAAGTGTYYGYTF.

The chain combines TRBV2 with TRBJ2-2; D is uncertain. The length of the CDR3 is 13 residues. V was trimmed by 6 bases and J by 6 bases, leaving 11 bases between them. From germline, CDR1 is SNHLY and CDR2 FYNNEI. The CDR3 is CASRTTFSGELFF. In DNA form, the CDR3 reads TGTGCCAGCAGAACTACATTTTCCGGGGAGCTGTTTTTT.

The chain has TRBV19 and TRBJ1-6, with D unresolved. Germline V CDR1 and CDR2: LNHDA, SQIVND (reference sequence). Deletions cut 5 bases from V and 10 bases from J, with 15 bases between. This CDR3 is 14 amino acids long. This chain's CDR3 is CASSLAVAGSPLHF. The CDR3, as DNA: TGTGCCAGTAGTTTAGCAGTCGCGGGCTCACCCCTCCACTTT.

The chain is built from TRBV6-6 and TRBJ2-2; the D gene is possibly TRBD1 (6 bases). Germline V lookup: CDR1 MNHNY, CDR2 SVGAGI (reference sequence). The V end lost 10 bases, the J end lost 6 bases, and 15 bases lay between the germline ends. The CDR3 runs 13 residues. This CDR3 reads CATAQGLAGELFF. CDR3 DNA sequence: TGTGCCACCGCACAGGGTCTTGCCGGGGAGCTGTTTTTT.

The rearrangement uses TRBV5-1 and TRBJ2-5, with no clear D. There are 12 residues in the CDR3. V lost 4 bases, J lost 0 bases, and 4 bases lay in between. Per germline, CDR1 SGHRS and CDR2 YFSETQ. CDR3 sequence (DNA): TGCGCCAGCAGCCAGTACCAAGAGACCCAGTACTTC. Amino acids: CASSQYQETQYF.

CDR3 amino acids: CASSFSGYNQPQHF. The CDR3 DNA sequence: TGTGCCAGCAGTTTTAGCGGATACAATCAGCCCCAGCATTTT. This sequence joins TRBV28 and TRBJ1-5; no reliable D call. V lost 3 bases and J lost 3, with 9 bases in between. This CDR3 has 14 residues. CDR1 is MDHEN, CDR2 SYDVKM, per germline.

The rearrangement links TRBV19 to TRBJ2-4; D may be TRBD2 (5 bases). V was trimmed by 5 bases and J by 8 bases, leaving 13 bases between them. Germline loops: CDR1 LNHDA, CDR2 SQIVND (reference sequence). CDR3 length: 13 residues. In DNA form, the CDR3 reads TGTGCCAGTAGTTCGACTAACGGGGACATTCAGTACTTC. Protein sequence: CASSSTNGDIQYF. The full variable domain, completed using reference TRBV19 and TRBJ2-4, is DGGITQSPKYLFRKEGQNVTLSCEQNLNHDAMYWYRQDPGQGLRLIYYSQIVNDFQKGDIAEGYSVSREKKESFPLTVTSAQKNPTAFYLCASSSTNGDIQYFGAGTRLSVL.